This T cell receptor beta chain was recorded in a study of neurological immune-mediated disorders. This clonotype is deemed medium-sized (0.01 to 0.1%). This CDR3 has 15 amino acids. V was shortened by 5 bases and J by 3 bases, with 15 bases between the two germline ends. Germline V lookup: CDR1 WNHNN, CDR2 SYGVQD (reference sequence). In TCRdb, the 5' RACE reads were re-called with MiXCR into one record per CDR3 protein. The table lists tens of thousands of distinct CDR3 sequences, roughly 13% of them singletons, with approximately 11% in the top ten. Sequencing was carried out using PBMCs. The TCR was taken from a woman aged 55-75 years with HTLV-1-associated myelopathy (HAM/TSP). V and J are TRBV10-1 and TRBJ2-3; D is ambiguous. DNA for the CDR3: TGCGCCAGCAGTAGCGATGGATCGACAACAGATACGCAGTATTTT. As protein: CASSSDGSTTDTQYF.